The 19 T cell receptor beta chains in this list originate from one sample, sequenced in a study of blood T cell repertoires in COVID-19. Sequencing used immunoSEQ multiplex PCR; TCRdb keeps in-frame clones, though not all of them. The sample holds around 70,000 clones, around 74% seen once. The sample comprised peripheral blood. These receptors originate from a man aged 70 or older with acute or convalescent COVID-19.

V usage is TRBV6-5 and J usage is TRBJ2-7; 8 bases line up with TRBD2. Per the germline V gene, CDR1 is MNHEY and CDR2 is SVGAGI. The CDR3 contains 14 residues. The junction had 7 bases not matched to a gene; V was cut back by 6 bases and J by 3 bases. This chain's CDR3 is CASRLLAGGYEQYF. In nucleotides, the CDR3 is TGTGCCAGCAGGCTACTCGCGGGAGGCTACGAGCAGTACTTC.

This clone was found a few times. The chain couples TRBV7-9 to TRBJ1-3, with a tentative D call TRBD1 (6 bases). From germline, CDR1 is SEHNR and CDR2 FQNEAQ (reference sequence). The CDR3 totals 13 residues. The V gene lost 5 bases and the J gene lost 7 bases, with 12 bases spanning the gap. As DNA, the CDR3 is TGTGCCAGCAGCCCACAGGGACGGAACACCATATATTTT. Its protein is CASSPQGRNTIYF.

The V and J genes are TRBV6-1 and TRBJ1-2; no clear D gene. Germline CDR1 MNHNS, CDR2 SASEGT. V lost 2 bases and J lost 3, with 16 bases in between. The CDR3 is 16 amino acids. The CDR3 region is CASSERRGIEDYGYTF. In DNA, the CDR3 is TGTGCCAGCAGTGAACGGAGAGGGATTGAAGACTATGGCTACACCTTC.

V is TRBV28 and J is TRBJ1-5; D uncertain. V lost 9 bases and J lost 3, with 15 bases in between. CDR3 length: 14 residues. The germline V gene encodes CDR1 MDHEN and CDR2 SYDVKM. The CDR3 nucleotides are TGTGCCAGTAAAACACCAGGTAACAATCAGCCCCAGCATTTT. It is translated as CASKTPGNNQPQHF.

There are a few counts of this clone. The chain couples TRBV5-4 to TRBJ2-7, with 10 bases matching TRBD1. Trimming at V came to 4 bases and at J to 1 base, leaving 2 bases not matched to a gene. The CDR3 consists of 14 residues. CDR1 is SGHNT and CDR2 is YYREEE in the germline V gene (reference sequence). As DNA, the CDR3 is TGTGCCAGCAGCAGGGACAGGGGATCCTACGAGCAGTACTTC. As protein: CASSRDRGSYEQYF.

The rearrangement links TRBV5-5 to TRBJ2-3; D unresolved. Germline CDR1 is SGHKS and CDR2 is YYEKEE (reference sequence). The CDR3 is 16 residues long. Trimming removed 0 bases at V and 0 bases at J, with 11 bases between. CDR3 sequence reads: CASSLGPPLSTDTQYF. In nucleotides, the CDR3 is TGTGCCAGCAGCTTGGGGCCCCCCTTAAGCACAGATACGCAGTATTTT.

This clone appeared a few times. This chain joins TRBV29-1 and TRBJ2-7; perhaps TRBD1 as D (6 bases). Germline assignment: CDR1 SQVTM and CDR2 ANQGSEA. The CDR3 spans 13 residues. Deletions cut 6 bases from V and 4 bases from J, with 16 bases between. The CDR3 loop reads CSVESDGTYEQYF. The DNA for the CDR3 is TGCAGCGTCGAGAGTGACGGGACATACGAGCAGTACTTC.

This sequence joins TRBV4-2 and TRBJ2-7; D might be TRBD2 (6 bases). This CDR3 has 18 residues. Germline CDR1 LGHNA, CDR2 YNFKEQ. V was trimmed by 0 bases and J by 4 bases, leaving 22 bases between them. The CDR3 nucleotides read TGTGCCAGCAGCCAAGATCTTCTTTCCGGGACTGTAAGTTACGAGCAGTACTTC. Its protein is CASSQDLLSGTVSYEQYF.

The V and J genes are TRBV19 and TRBJ1-1; D is perhaps TRBD1 (6 bases). CDR3 size: 16 residues. In germline, CDR1 is LNHDA, CDR2 SQIVND (reference sequence). Trimming took off 6 bases at V and 0 bases at J, with 17 bases between the two ends. The DNA for the CDR3 is TGTGCCAGTAGGGAATTACAGGGAATCATGAACACTGAAGCTTTCTTT. Amino acids: CASRELQGIMNTEAFF.

The chain joins TRBV9 to TRBJ2-7; TRBD2 is a possible D gene (7 bases). This CDR3 has 15 amino acids. Germline loops: CDR1 SGDLS, CDR2 YYNGEE. Trimming pared 0 bases from V and 3 bases from J, leaving 13 bases between. CDR3 protein: CASSVVAGAGYEQYF. DNA of the CDR3: TGTGCCAGCAGCGTAGTGGCGGGGGCCGGCTACGAGCAGTACTTC.

This chain connects TRBV6-5 to TRBJ2-7; D gene ambiguous. Deletions cut 2 bases from V and 3 bases from J, with 8 bases between. Germline V gives CDR1 MNHEY, CDR2 SVGAGI. The CDR3 runs to 13 residues. The CDR3 DNA sequence: TGTGCCAGCAGTTACAGCGATTTCTACGAGCAGTACTTC. This encodes CASSYSDFYEQYF.

This chain uses TRBV19 with TRBJ1-1; a weak D match, TRBD1 (6 bases). This CDR3 has 12 amino acids. V was pared by 5 bases and J by 11 bases, with 15 bases between. In germline, CDR1 is LNHDA, CDR2 SQIVND (reference sequence). CDR3 loop: CASSPQTGTAFF. The CDR3, as DNA: TGTGCCAGTAGTCCCCAGACAGGTACGGCTTTCTTT.

The chain carries TRBV28 and TRBJ1-1, with a tentative D call TRBD1 (6 bases). The CDR3 extends over 14 amino acids. Germline-derived CDR1 and CDR2 are MDHEN and SYDVKM. The V and J ends lost 5 bases and 3 bases respectively, with 13 bases between them. In nucleotides, the CDR3 is TGTGCCAGCAGTCCTCCCACAGGGTACACTGAAGCTTTCTTT. It codes for CASSPPTGYTEAFF.

There are a few counts of this clone. The chain couples TRBV29-1 to TRBJ2-5; D may be TRBD1 (6 bases). The CDR3 is made up of 12 amino acids. Germline loops: CDR1 SQVTM, CDR2 ANQGSEA. V was cut by 2 bases and J by 5 bases, with 9 bases left in between. The DNA for the CDR3 is TGCAGCGTTGAACAAAGGGGGGAGACCCAGTACTTC. Protein: CSVEQRGETQYF.

This clone occurred a few times. J is TRBJ2-2 and V is TRBV5-1; 7 bases fit TRBD2. Trimming cost V 4 bases and J 6 bases; bases outside gene matches: 9. This CDR3 spans 15 amino acids. Germline V gives CDR1 SGHRS, CDR2 YFSETQ. The CDR3 sequence: CASSADRAGAGELFF. In DNA, the CDR3 is TGCGCCAGCAGCGCGGACCGCGCGGGAGCCGGGGAGCTGTTTTTT.

The chain employs TRBV9 and TRBJ2-7; 10 bases are a match to TRBD2. In germline, CDR1 is SGDLS, CDR2 YYNGEE. The length of the CDR3 is 17 residues. The V segment lost 3 bases and the J segment 5 bases; nucleotides outside the gene matches: 14. CDR3 coding DNA: TGTGCCAGCAGCGGGGGAGGTAGCGGGAGGAGCAACCACGAGCAGTACTTC. Its translation: CASSGGGSGRSNHEQYF. Full variable domain (outside the CDR3, taken from reference TRBV9 and TRBJ2-7): DSGVTQTPKHLITATGQRVTLRCSPRSGDLSVYWYQQSLDQGLQFLIQYYNGEERAKGNILERFSAQQFPDLHSELNLSSLELGDSALYFCASSGGGSGRSNHEQYFGPGTRLTVT.

This chain connects TRBV19 to TRBJ2-1; 7 bases are shared with TRBD1. Per the germline V gene, CDR1 is LNHDA and CDR2 is SQIVND (reference sequence). J lost 2 bases, V lost 4 bases, and 5 bases had no gene match. The CDR3 extends over 15 amino acids. CDR3 coding DNA: TGTGCCAGTAGTACCTCGGGACAGCCCTACAATGAGCAGTTCTTC. Translation: CASSTSGQPYNEQFF.

Worth noting for this clone: One end of the junction does not line up with germline, which may come from a read error. This rearrangement joins TRBV7-7 to TRBJ2-7; D is perhaps TRBD2 (5 bases). Per germline, CDR1 SSHAT and CDR2 FNYEAQ (reference sequence). CDR3 length equals 13 residues. The CDR3 nucleotides are TGTGCTAGCAGCTTCGATAGAGGAGGCGAGCAGTACTTC. Translation: CASSFDRGGEQYF.

V gene TRBV5-4 combines with J gene TRBJ1-2, with TRBD1 matching 7 bases. This CDR3 contains 15 residues. V trimming: 0 bases; J trimming: 6 bases; junction bases outside the gene matches: 8. Germline V CDR1 and CDR2: SGHNT, YYREEE (reference sequence). The CDR3 DNA is TGTGCCAGCAGCTTGGCCGGCAGGGGGAAGGATGGCTACACCTTC. It specifies CASSLAGRGKDGYTF.